The T cell receptor (beta chain) under discussion was sequenced for a study of blood T cell repertoires in COVID-19. This clone was detected once. Produced via immunoSEQ multiplex PCR; TCRdb's table is partial and in-frame only. The sample consists of just over 300,000 clones, 89% of them appearing once. Germline CDR1 is MNHEY and CDR2 is SMNVEV (reference sequence). The V gene end was trimmed by 6 bases and the J gene end by 5 bases; junction bases not matched to a gene: 11. The CDR3 consists of 15 residues. The sequence was collected from a woman between 25 and 40 years old with COVID-19, enrolled during active disease. The sequenced sample consisted of peripheral blood. This chain uses TRBV27 with TRBJ2-5, with 8 bases aligning to TRBD2. The CDR3 here is CASSYGLARSETQYF. The CDR3 DNA follows: TGTGCCAGCAGCTACGGACTAGCACGGTCGGAGACCCAGTACTTC.